A selection of T cell receptor beta chains follows, all from one sample in a study of blood T cell repertoires in COVID-19. Generated by immunoSEQ multiplex PCR, the TCRdb table keeps only in-frame clones and is missing some. Of some 300,000 clones in the sample, 85% to 90% were seen once. Material for sequencing was peripheral blood. The receptors stem from a man in his 70s with acute or convalescent COVID-19. Each CDR3 is given with its conserved first and last residue. D genes are given only for firm matches. Clone size, where shown, is once, few, many, or a class for clones that have expanded.

D: TRBD2; V: TRBV11-3; size: NA; J: TRBJ2-1; DNA: TGTGCCAGCAGCTTAGAGGGCGGGGGTTACAATGAGCAGTTCTTC; CDR3: CASSLEGGGYNEQFF
D: NA; V: TRBV5-5; size: NA; J: TRBJ2-7; DNA: TGTGCCAGCAGCTTGTCGGCCGGGTCCTACGAGCAGTACTTC; CDR3: CASSLSAGSYEQYF
D: TRBD1; V: TRBV29-1; size: NA; J: TRBJ1-2; DNA: TGCAGCGTTGTGGACAGGGCCTTTAACTATGGCTACACCTTC; CDR3: CSVVDRAFNYGYTF
D: TRBD1; V: TRBV7-2; size: NA; J: TRBJ2-7; DNA: TGTGCCAGCAGCCTTAGCGTCCCGGGACAGGGTGGCGAGCAGTACTTC; CDR3: CASSLSVPGQGGEQYF
D: TRBD2; V: TRBV13; size: NA; J: TRBJ2-4; DNA: TGTGCCAGCAGCCCCAGACTAGCGGGAGTGGGAGCCAAAAACATTCAGTACTTC; CDR3: CASSPRLAGVGAKNIQYF
D: TRBD2; V: TRBV18; size: NA; J: TRBJ2-1; DNA: TGTGCCAGCTCACCTCCTAGCGGGAGGACGATCCGCGAGCAGTTCTTC; CDR3: CASSPPSGRTIREQFF
D: TRBD1; V: TRBV28; size: NA; J: TRBJ1-6; DNA: TGTGCCACCTCCTTTGGGACAGGGCTAAGAAATTCACCCCTCCACTTT; CDR3: CATSFGTGLRNSPLHF
D: NA; V: TRBV5-4; size: NA; J: TRBJ2-7; DNA: TGTGCCAGCAGCGGGCAGGGGGGAACTGCCGAGCAGTACTTC; CDR3: CASSGQGGTAEQYF
D: NA; V: TRBV7-2; size: NA; J: TRBJ1-2; DNA: TGTGCCAGCAGCTTAGTTCCCAGAACTAACTATGGCTACACCTTC; CDR3: CASSLVPRTNYGYTF
D: NA; V: TRBV7-9; size: NA; J: TRBJ2-1; DNA: TGTGCCAGCACCCCCTCCGGGAGCGGCGAGCAGTTCTTC; CDR3: CASTPSGSGEQFF
D: TRBD1; V: TRBV20-1; size: NA; J: TRBJ2-5; DNA: TGCAGTGCTAGTGGCAGGGGGCTTCAAGAGACCCAGTACTTC; CDR3: CSASGRGLQETQYF
D: TRBD2; V: TRBV5-5; size: NA; J: TRBJ2-7; DNA: TGTGCCAGCAGCTTGGCGACTAGCGGGGGCACCATCTACGAGCAGTACTTC; CDR3: CASSLATSGGTIYEQYF
D: TRBD1; V: TRBV3-1/TRBV3-2; size: NA; J: TRBJ2-5; DNA: TGTGCCAGCAGCGAGACAGACAGGGCACCCCAGTACTTC; CDR3: CASSETDRAPQYF
D: NA; V: TRBV18; size: NA; J: TRBJ2-7; DNA: TGTGCCAGCTCTCCTGGACTGGTTTCCTACGAGCAGTACTTC; CDR3: CASSPGLVSYEQYF
D: NA; V: TRBV5-1; size: NA; J: TRBJ2-5; DNA: TGCGCCAGCAGCTTGGCATCGGGGCAAGAGACCCAGTACTTC; CDR3: CASSLASGQETQYF
D: TRBD1; V: TRBV27; size: once; J: TRBJ2-7; DNA: TGTGCCAGCTGGGACAGGGCCTACGAGCAGTACTTC; CDR3: CASWDRAYEQYF
D: TRBD1; V: TRBV10-3; size: NA; J: TRBJ1-1; DNA: TGTGCCATCAGAGGACAGGAGAACACTGAAGCTTTCTTT; CDR3: CAIRGQENTEAFF
D: NA; V: TRBV5-1; size: NA; J: TRBJ2-7; DNA: TGCGCCAGCAGCTTGGAACAGGGCCCCATAATCTACGAGCAGTACTTC; CDR3: CASSLEQGPIIYEQYF
D: NA; V: TRBV21-1; size: once; J: TRBJ1-1; DNA: TGTGCCAGCAGCAAAGGTGGGACTGGCGGCACTGAAGCTTTCTTT; CDR3: CASSKGGTGGTEAFF
D: NA; V: TRBV9; size: NA; J: TRBJ1-6; DNA: TGTGCCAGCAGTTCCAGGGAAGCGAATTCACCCCTCCACTTT; CDR3: CASSSREANSPLHF
D: NA; V: TRBV7-9; size: NA; J: TRBJ2-5; DNA: TGTGCCAGCAGCCCCAAAGGGGGCCAAGAGACCCAGTACTTC; CDR3: CASSPKGGQETQYF
D: TRBD1; V: TRBV7-2; size: NA; J: TRBJ1-2; DNA: TGTGCCAGCAGCACACAAGGAGGGACAGGTCGATATGGCTACACCTTC; CDR3: CASSTQGGTGRYGYTF
D: NA; V: TRBV7-2; size: NA; J: TRBJ2-5; DNA: TGTGCCAGCAGCGGGATGAGCTGGGGAGAAGAGACCCAGTACTTC; CDR3: CASSGMSWGEETQYF
D: NA; V: TRBV6-2/TRBV6-3; size: NA; J: TRBJ1-5; DNA: TGTGCCAGCAGTTACAACCCTCAGAGGGGGAATCAGCCCCAGCATTTT; CDR3: CASSYNPQRGNQPQHF
D: NA; V: TRBV5-1; size: NA; J: TRBJ1-1; DNA: TGCGCCAGCAGCTTGGGCAGGCTTGACACTGAAGCTTTCTTT; CDR3: CASSLGRLDTEAFF
D: NA; V: TRBV5-6; size: once; J: TRBJ2-3; DNA: TGTGCCAGCAGCTTTTATGGCGGAGGCACAGATACGCAGTATTTT; CDR3: CASSFYGGGTDTQYF
D: TRBD2; V: TRBV28; size: NA; J: TRBJ2-5; DNA: TGTGCCAGCAGTTTGCCGACTAGCGGGAGTCGCCGGGAGACCCAGTACTTC; CDR3: CASSLPTSGSRRETQYF
D: NA; V: TRBV6-5; size: NA; J: TRBJ1-2; DNA: TGTGCCAGCAGCCTCGGACAGAACTATGGCTACACCTTC; CDR3: CASSLGQNYGYTF
D: NA; V: TRBV5-4; size: NA; J: TRBJ2-3; DNA: TGTGCCAGCAGCCCGGATGCCCGGGGCACAGATACGCAGTATTTT; CDR3: CASSPDARGTDTQYF
D: TRBD1; V: TRBV28; size: NA; J: TRBJ1-3; DNA: TGTGCCAGCATGTCGACAGGGGCTGGAAACACCATATATTTT; CDR3: CASMSTGAGNTIYF
D: NA; V: TRBV7-2; size: NA; J: TRBJ1-1; DNA: TGTGCCAGCAGGGAGTTCCCGAACACTGAAGCTTTCTTT; CDR3: CASREFPNTEAFF
D: NA; V: TRBV3-1/TRBV3-2; size: NA; J: TRBJ2-1; DNA: TGTGCCAGCAGCCAAGAGCGGAAACAGTTCTTC; CDR3: CASSQERKQFF
D: NA; V: TRBV20-1; size: NA; J: TRBJ1-6; DNA: TGCAGTGCTAGTATCGGGGGATCGGATTCAGAATCACCCCTCCACTTT; CDR3: CSASIGGSDSESPLHF
D: NA; V: TRBV2; size: NA; J: TRBJ2-2; DNA: TGTGCCAGCAGAGCCGGGAGCGCCGGGGAGCTGTTTTTT; CDR3: CASRAGSAGELFF
D: NA; V: TRBV30; size: NA; J: TRBJ2-7; DNA: TGTGCCTGGAGTTCGGACTTAGTGCCCCCCTACGAGCAGTACTTC; CDR3: CAWSSDLVPPYEQYF
D: TRBD2; V: TRBV10-2; size: NA; J: TRBJ2-2; DNA: TGCGCCAGCAGGGGAGTAGCGGGCAGAGGTAGTACCGGGGAGCTGTTTTTT; CDR3: CASRGVAGRGSTGELFF
D: NA; V: TRBV3-1/TRBV3-2; size: few; J: TRBJ1-2; DNA: TGTGCCAGCAGCCCCACTCCCGGGACGGCGGGGGGCTACACCTTC; CDR3: CASSPTPGTAGGYTF
D: NA; V: TRBV5-1; size: NA; J: TRBJ2-4; DNA: TGCGCCAGCAGCTTGCTTGCGGGGGCCCGAAACATTCAGTACTTC; CDR3: CASSLLAGARNIQYF
D: TRBD2; V: TRBV2; size: NA; J: TRBJ2-1; DNA: TGTGCCAGCGGGGGCTCGGGACTAGCAAATAATGAGCAGTTCTTC; CDR3: CASGGSGLANNEQFF
D: NA; V: TRBV5-6; size: NA; J: TRBJ2-4; DNA: TGTGCCAGCAGCTTGTTAGGGTTCGAGGGAAACATTCAGTACTTC; CDR3: CASSLLGFEGNIQYF
D: NA; V: TRBV3-1/TRBV3-2; size: NA; J: TRBJ1-4; DNA: TGTGCCAGCAGCCAAGGGGTAACCAGGGCAACTAATGAAAAACTGTTTTTT; CDR3: CASSQGVTRATNEKLFF
D: TRBD2; V: TRBV7-9; size: NA; J: TRBJ2-1; DNA: TGTGCCAGCAGCTTGGGCAAGACTAGCGGGAGTAGTAATGAGCAGTTCTTC; CDR3: CASSLGKTSGSSNEQFF
D: TRBD1; V: TRBV19; size: NA; J: TRBJ1-1; DNA: TGTGCCACCGAGGACAGGGGGCTTTTGAACACTGAAGCTTTCTTT; CDR3: CATEDRGLLNTEAFF
D: NA; V: TRBV27; size: NA; J: TRBJ1-4; DNA: TGTGCCAGCAGTCCAATGGGGGGTAGAGAAAAACTGTTTTTT; CDR3: CASSPMGGREKLFF